These 18 T cell receptor beta chains came from one sample sequenced in a study of T cell repertoires in cytomegalovirus infection. The antigens for these receptors are not known. One entry per CDR3 protein, called by TCRdb with MiXCR from the reads. Of around 900,000 distinct CDR3 sequences in the sample, around 32% were seen once. The material sequenced was cultured CD8+ T cells from PBMCs, taken from culture after CMV antigen stimulation. The receptors come from a human donor in good health (CMV status not recorded). Some clones in this sample may be carry-over from other donors' samples.

The chain links TRBV15 to TRBJ1-1; D ambiguous. V was cut by 1 base and J by 7 bases, with 7 bases left in between. This CDR3 is built from 12 residues. The germline V gene has CDR1 LNHNV and CDR2 YYDKDF (reference sequence). CDR3 residues: CATSRGSFEAFF. The CDR3 nucleotides are TGTGCCACCAGCAGAGGGTCCTTTGAAGCTTTCTTT.

This clonotype has only a few counts. The DNA for the CDR3 is TGTGCCAGCAGCGTAGGAGGGGCGCAAACGGATGAGCAGTTCTTC. Residues: CASSVGGAQTDEQFF. V gene TRBV9 combines with J gene TRBJ2-1, with D possibly being TRBD1 or TRBD2 (5 bases each). V lost 0 bases, J lost 8 bases, and 15 bases lay in between. Germline CDR1 is SGDLS and CDR2 is YYNGEE. This CDR3 is 15 amino acids long.

This chain joins TRBV15 and TRBJ2-1; the D is unclear. The V gene lost 1 base and the J gene lost 3 bases, with 13 bases spanning the gap. The CDR3 sequence is 16 residues long. Germline loops: CDR1 LNHNV, CDR2 YYDKDF (reference sequence). CDR3: CATSRVSPDRYNEQFF. The CDR3 DNA reads TGTGCCACCAGCAGAGTTTCCCCGGACCGCTACAATGAGCAGTTCTTC.

This clonotype was counted a few times. The V call is TRBV3-1, the J call TRBJ1-3; no clear D. V dropped 5 bases and J dropped 0 bases, with 5 bases sitting between them. Germline V gene lookup returns CDR1 LGHDT and CDR2 YNNKEL (reference sequence). This CDR3 is built from 13 residues. CDR3 in amino acids: CASSGYSGNTIYF. DNA of the CDR3: TGTGCCAGCAGCGGGTACTCTGGAAACACCATATATTTT.

CDR3 amino acids: CASSQDVGANVLTF. DNA of the CDR3: TGTGCCAGCAGCCAGGATGTAGGGGCCAACGTCCTGACTTTC. V and J are TRBV4-2 and TRBJ2-6; the D is unclear. The CDR3 extends over 14 amino acids. Germline V gives CDR1 LGHNA, CDR2 YNFKEQ. V lost 3 bases, J lost 4 bases, and 7 bases lay in between.

This clonotype was observed once. The chain uses TRBV6-4 and TRBJ2-1; D could derive from TRBD1 or TRBD2 (5 bases each). CDR3 length: 15 residues. Per the germline V gene, CDR1 is MRHNA and CDR2 is SNTAGT. Trimming cost V 5 bases and J 5 bases, with 16 bases left between them. The CDR3 sequence: CASSKKGLEDNEQFF. CDR3 coding DNA: TGTGCCAGCAGTAAAAAGGGGTTGGAGGACAATGAGCAGTTCTTC.

This clonotype has a count of ten or more. V gene TRBV7-6 combines with J gene TRBJ2-7; maybe TRBD2 (5 bases). The CDR3 totals 13 residues. Germline V gene data show CDR1 as SGHVS and CDR2 as FNYEAQ. V lost 2 bases and J lost 4, with 9 bases in between. In DNA, the CDR3 is TGTGCCAGCAGCTTAAACGGACTTTACGAGCAGTACTTC. Amino acids: CASSLNGLYEQYF.

This clonotype was observed a handful of times. V and J are TRBV29-1 and TRBJ1-1, with a weak D call TRBD1 (5 bases). From germline, CDR1 is SQVTM and CDR2 ANQGSEA. V was trimmed by 2 bases and J by 6 bases, leaving 13 bases between them. This CDR3 is built from 13 residues. The CDR3 DNA is TGCAGCGTTGAAAGGGCAGGGTGGGCTGAAGCTTTCTTT. Protein: CSVERAGWAEAFF.

The chain recombines TRBV7-9 with TRBJ1-2; D not certain. Germline CDR1 SEHNR, CDR2 FQNEAQ (reference sequence). CDR3 length: 11 residues. V dropped 7 bases and J dropped 8 bases, with 11 bases sitting between them. CDR3 DNA: TGTGCCAGCACCAAGATAGGGGGCTACACCTTC. Residues: CASTKIGGYTF.

This clonotype occurred many times. The rearrangement joins TRBV6-1 to TRBJ2-3; 8 bases align to TRBD2. CDR1 and CDR2 (germline): MNHNS, SASEGT. CDR3 length: 16 amino acids. The ends lost 5 bases at V and 1 base at J; junction bases unmatched: 8. The CDR3 DNA is TGTGCCAGCAGTTCTCAGCGGGGGCGCCGCACAGATACGCAGTATTTT. Amino acid sequence: CASSSQRGRRTDTQYF.

This chain uses TRBV20-1 with TRBJ2-7; 8 bases are a match to TRBD1. CDR3 length equals 13 residues. Germline loops: CDR1 DFQATT, CDR2 SNEGSKA (reference sequence). Trimming took 6 bases from V and 2 from J; bases not matched to a gene: 6. CDR3 coding DNA: TGCAGTGCGGGGACAGGAACCACCTACGAGCAGTACGTC. Translated, it gives CSAGTGTTYEQYV.

The chain employs TRBV2 and TRBJ1-4, with D unclear. CDR3 length equals 16 residues. V lost 0 bases and J lost 0, with 8 bases in between. In germline, CDR1 is SNHLY, CDR2 FYNNEI. The CDR3 bases are TGTGCCAGCAGTGAAGCGCGGGCGCCAACTAATGAAAAACTGTTTTTT. This translates into CASSEARAPTNEKLFF.

The genes are TRBV6-1 and TRBJ2-3, with 7 positions matching TRBD1. This CDR3 has 15 residues. Per the germline V gene, CDR1 is MNHNS and CDR2 is SASEGT. The CDR3 reads CASKVRGTGTDTQYF. The CDR3 nucleotides are TGTGCTTCGAAGGTCAGGGGGACGGGCACAGATACGCAGTATTTT.

This clonotype has at least ten counts. This chain links TRBV7-9 with TRBJ2-6; the D is unclear. Germline V lookup: CDR1 SEHNR, CDR2 FQNEAQ (reference sequence). The ends were cut back, 5 bases at V and 2 bases at J, with 7 bases in the middle. The CDR3 runs 14 residues. CDR3: CASSPSAGANVLTF. The CDR3 DNA is TGTGCCAGCAGCCCCTCGGCTGGGGCCAACGTCCTGACTTTC.

This clonotype was seen at least ten times. This rearrangement joins TRBV7-2 to TRBJ2-1, with 10 bases fitting TRBD2. V dropped 4 bases and J dropped 4; count of bases not matched to a gene: 7. This CDR3 contains 16 residues. The germline V gene has CDR1 SGHTA and CDR2 FQGNSA. The CDR3 region has the DNA TGTGCCAGCAGCTCCTCCGGGACTAGCGTTTACAATGAGCAGTTCTTC. Translating it yields CASSSSGTSVYNEQFF.

This clonotype appeared a few times. The gene calls are TRBV27 and TRBJ1-1, with D perhaps matching TRBD1 (5 bases). The germline V and J ends were trimmed by 2 bases and 6 bases, with 10 bases remaining between them. This CDR3 spans 13 amino acids. Germline V gives CDR1 MNHEY, CDR2 SMNVEV (reference sequence). CDR3 sequence reads: CASSLTQGAEAFF. The CDR3 nucleotides are TGTGCCAGCAGTTTAACGCAGGGTGCTGAAGCTTTCTTT.

Only a few counts were recorded for this clonotype. CDR3 bases: TGTGCCAGCATCTCAGGGACCTCTGGGGCCAACGTCCTGACTTTC. Translation: CASISGTSGANVLTF. V gene TRBV5-5 combines with J gene TRBJ2-6, with D perhaps matching TRBD1 or TRBD2 (5 bases each). CDR3 size: 15 residues. Germline-derived CDR1 and CDR2 are SGHKS and YYEKEE (reference sequence). Trimming stripped 6 bases from V and 0 bases from J, with 10 bases between.

The V and J genes are TRBV7-9 and TRBJ1-2; D uncertain. Trimming removed 5 bases from V and 4 bases from J, with 8 bases in between. Germline V gives CDR1 SEHNR, CDR2 FQNEAQ (reference sequence). This CDR3 is built from 12 residues. CDR3 sequence: CASSENGYGYTF. For the CDR3, the DNA is TGTGCCAGCAGCGAGAACGGCTATGGCTACACCTTC. Filled out from reference TRBV7-9 and TRBJ1-2, the complete variable domain reads DTGVSQNPRHKITKRGQNVTFRCDPISEHNRLYWYRQTLGQGPEFLTYFQNEAQLEKSRLLSDRFSAERPKGSFSTLEIQRTEQGDSAMYLCASSENGYGYTFGSGTRLTVV.